This T cell receptor (beta chain) is from a study of cytomegalovirus exposure and HLA in healthy donors. The PCR employed 60 Vbeta primers together with 13 Jbeta primers. Repertoires were generated with immunoSEQ multiplex PCR, while TCRdb's copy carries only in-frame clones and drops some. Seen here are 150,000 to 200,000 clones, roughly three quarters observed once, and the top ten hold 7% to 7.5%. The receptor's source is a man aged 40-49 years in good health and CMV-seropositive. Sample: PBMCs.

CDR3 nucleotide sequence: TGCGCCAGCAGCCCCGGGACAGGGACCAACCTTAACTATGGCTACACCTTC. The encoded protein is CASSPGTGTNLNYGYTF. The chain has TRBV4-3 and TRBJ1-2; TRBD1 matches 9 bases. Per germline, CDR1 LGHNA and CDR2 YSLEER. After removal of 4 bases from V and 1 base from J, the junction contained 10 bases not matched to a gene. The CDR3 extends over 17 amino acids.